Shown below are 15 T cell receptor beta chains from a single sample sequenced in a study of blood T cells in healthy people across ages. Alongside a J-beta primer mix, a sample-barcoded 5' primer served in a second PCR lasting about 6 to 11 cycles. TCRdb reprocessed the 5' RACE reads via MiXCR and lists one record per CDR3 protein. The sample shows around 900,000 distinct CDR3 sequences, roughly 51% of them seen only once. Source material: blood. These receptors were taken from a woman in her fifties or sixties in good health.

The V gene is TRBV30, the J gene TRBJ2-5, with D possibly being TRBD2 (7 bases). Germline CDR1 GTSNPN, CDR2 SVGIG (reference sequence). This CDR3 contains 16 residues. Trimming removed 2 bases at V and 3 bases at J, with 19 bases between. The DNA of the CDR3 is TGTGCCTGGAGTAGGAGCGGGACATCATTAGAAGAGACCCAGTACTTC. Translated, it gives CAWSRSGTSLEETQYF.

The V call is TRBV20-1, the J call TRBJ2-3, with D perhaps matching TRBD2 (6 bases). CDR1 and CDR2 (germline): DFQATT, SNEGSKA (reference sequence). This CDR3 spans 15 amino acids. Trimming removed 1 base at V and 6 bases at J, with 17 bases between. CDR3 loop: CSARGTRESPDTQYF. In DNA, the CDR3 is TGCAGTGCTAGAGGAACTCGGGAGAGCCCGGATACGCAGTATTTT.

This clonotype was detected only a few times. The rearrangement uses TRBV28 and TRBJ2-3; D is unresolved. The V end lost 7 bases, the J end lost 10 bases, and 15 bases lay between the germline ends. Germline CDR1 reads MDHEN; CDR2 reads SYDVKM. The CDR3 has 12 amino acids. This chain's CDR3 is CASTSGLPSQYF. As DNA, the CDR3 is TGTGCCAGCACTTCCGGGCTCCCATCGCAGTATTTT.

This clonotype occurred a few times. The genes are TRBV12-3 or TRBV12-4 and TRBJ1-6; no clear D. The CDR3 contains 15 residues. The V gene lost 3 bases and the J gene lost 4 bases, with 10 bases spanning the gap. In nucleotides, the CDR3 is TGTGCCAGCAGTTTTAGCAGTCAGTATAATTCACCCCTCCACTTT. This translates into CASSFSSQYNSPLHF.

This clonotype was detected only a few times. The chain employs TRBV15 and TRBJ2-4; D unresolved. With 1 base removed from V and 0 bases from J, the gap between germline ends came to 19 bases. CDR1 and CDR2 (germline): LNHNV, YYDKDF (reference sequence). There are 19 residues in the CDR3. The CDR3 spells CATSRAPPEPPIAKNIQYF. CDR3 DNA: TGTGCCACCAGCAGAGCCCCGCCCGAGCCCCCCATAGCCAAAAACATTCAGTACTTC.

DNA for the CDR3: TGTGCCAGCGAGGACAGGAGAACCTCCTACGAGCAGTACTTC. Amino acid sequence: CASEDRRTSYEQYF. The chain uses TRBV6-2 or TRBV6-3 and TRBJ2-7; TRBD1 aligns across 7 bases. Germline V gene sequence: CDR1 MNHEY, CDR2 SVGEGT. This CDR3 contains 14 residues. The V gene end was trimmed by 8 bases and the J gene end by 0 bases; junction bases not matched to a gene: 7.

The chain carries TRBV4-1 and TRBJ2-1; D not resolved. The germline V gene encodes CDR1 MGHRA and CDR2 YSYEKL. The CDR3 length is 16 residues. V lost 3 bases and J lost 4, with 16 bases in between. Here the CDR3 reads CASSQTGPTRYNEQFF. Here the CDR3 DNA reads TGCGCCAGCAGCCAGACCGGGCCAACCCGATACAATGAGCAGTTCTTC.

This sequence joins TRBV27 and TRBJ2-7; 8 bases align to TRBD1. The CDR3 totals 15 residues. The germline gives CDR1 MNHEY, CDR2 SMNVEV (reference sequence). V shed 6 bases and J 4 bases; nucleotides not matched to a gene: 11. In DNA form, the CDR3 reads TGTGCCAGCAGGCCGCTGAGGGACAGGCCTTACGAGCAGTACTTC. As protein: CASRPLRDRPYEQYF.

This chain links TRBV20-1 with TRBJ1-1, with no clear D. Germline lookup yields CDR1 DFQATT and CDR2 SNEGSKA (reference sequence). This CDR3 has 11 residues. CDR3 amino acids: CRFELNTEAFF. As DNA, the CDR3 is TGCAGATTCGAGCTGAACACTGAAGCTTTCTTT.

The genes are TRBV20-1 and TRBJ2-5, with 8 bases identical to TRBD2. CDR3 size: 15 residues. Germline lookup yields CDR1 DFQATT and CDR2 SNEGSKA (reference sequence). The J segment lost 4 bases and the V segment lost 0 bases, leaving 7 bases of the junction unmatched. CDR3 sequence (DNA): TGCAGTGCTAGAGAACGGGGGACTAGACCAGAGACCCAGTACTTC. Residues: CSARERGTRPETQYF.

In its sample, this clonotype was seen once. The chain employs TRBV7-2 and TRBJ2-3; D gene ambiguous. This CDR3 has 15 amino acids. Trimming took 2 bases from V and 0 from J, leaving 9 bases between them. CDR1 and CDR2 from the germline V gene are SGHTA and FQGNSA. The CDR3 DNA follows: TGTGCCAGCAGCTTAACCGGATTTAGCACAGATACGCAGTATTTT. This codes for CASSLTGFSTDTQYF.

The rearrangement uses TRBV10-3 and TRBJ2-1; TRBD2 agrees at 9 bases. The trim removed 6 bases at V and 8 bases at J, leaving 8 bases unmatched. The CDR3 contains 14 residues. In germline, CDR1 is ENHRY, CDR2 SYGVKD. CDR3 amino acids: CAIRMAGGPHEQFF. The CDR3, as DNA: TGTGCCATCAGGATGGCGGGAGGGCCACATGAGCAGTTCTTC.

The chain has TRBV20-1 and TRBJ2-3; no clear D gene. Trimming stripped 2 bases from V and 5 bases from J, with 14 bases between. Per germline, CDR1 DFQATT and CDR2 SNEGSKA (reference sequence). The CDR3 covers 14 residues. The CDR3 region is CSARTTRNLDTQYF. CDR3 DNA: TGCAGTGCTAGAACTACCCGAAACCTAGATACGCAGTATTTT.

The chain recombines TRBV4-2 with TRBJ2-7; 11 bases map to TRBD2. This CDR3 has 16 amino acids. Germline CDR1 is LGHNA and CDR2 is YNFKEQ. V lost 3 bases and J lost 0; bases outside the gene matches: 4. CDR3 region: CASSHLTSGSSYEQYF. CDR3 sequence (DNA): TGTGCCAGCAGCCATTTAACTAGCGGGAGCTCCTACGAGCAGTACTTC.

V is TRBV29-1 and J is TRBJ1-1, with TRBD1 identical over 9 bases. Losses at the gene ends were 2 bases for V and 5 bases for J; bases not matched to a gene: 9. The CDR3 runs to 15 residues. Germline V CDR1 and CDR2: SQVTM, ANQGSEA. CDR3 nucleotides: TGCAGCGTTGAAAGGGGACAGGGCCATATGACTGAAGCTTTCTTT. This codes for CSVERGQGHMTEAFF.